This T cell receptor beta chain was profiled in a study of blood T cells in healthy people across ages (dated by TCRdb to 2015 to 2017). As for the study more broadly: In model experiments, template switching captured roughly one uniquely barcoded TCR beta cDNA molecule for every two T cells. Age-related changes in TCR beta repertoire diversity were measured in the study by deep sequencing normalized with unique cDNA molecular identifiers. The donors were split into four age groups: young (average 16 years), middle-aged (around 40), aged (more than 60) and long-lived (roughly 80). Donors of different ages were randomly distributed across sequencing lanes to avoid experimental bias. Using the same blood draw, the study looked at two additional independent replicas of 1 million unique cDNA reads for two donors, one aged 18 to 30 and the other aged 80 or older.

Findings and caveats that apply to the study as a whole: Bulk unsorted PBMC profiling prevented conclusive comparison of naive and antigen-experienced compartments. Estimates of total diversity based on one million sequenced T cells were regarded as lower bounds and as underestimates. Observed TCR beta diversity per million T cells fell roughly linearly with age, and a significant reduction was already apparent by age around 40. A strong correlation was found between observed TCR beta diversity and the percentage of naive T cells measured by flow cytometry. Donor CMV infection status was unknown, potentially confounding age-related changes in expanded clonotypes. Compared with the aged group, more naive CD4+ T cells, fewer expanded clones and increased TCR diversity were shown by the long-lived group, suggesting age selection.

This clonotype was counted between two and nine times. Its antigen is still unknown. There are no base qualities to consult, and no much larger clone falls within one base. Trimming costs V 3 bases and J 3 bases, and their ends lie 12 bases apart. CDR1 DFQATT and CDR2 SNEGSKA are derived from the germline V gene (reference sequence). The CDR3, from cysteine to phenylalanine, totals 13 residues. Only the CDR3 region is kept as DNA, spanning 39 bases read in frame from base 1. Systemically healthy Caucasian individuals from Russia, around 38 in total and aged about 6 to 95 years, were included as donors. About 9.8 milliliters of peripheral blood were drawn from each donor into EDTA-treated Vacutainer tubes. Ficoll-Paque density-gradient centrifugation was used to isolate PBMCs, with at least 7 million obtained per sample. Total RNA, at least 6 micrograms per sample, was extracted from PBMCs with Trizol reagent. For every donor, an aliquot of PBMCs went through flow cytometry to measure the percentages of naive CD45RAhigh/CD27high T cells.

The library came from 5' RACE. The listed sequencing device is Illumina HiSeq 2500. A second PCR of roughly 6 to 12 cycles was run with a J-beta primer mix and a sample-barcoded 5' primer. A template-switch 5' adaptor carrying 12 random nucleotides introduced a unique molecular identifier onto each TCR beta cDNA molecule. Each sample yielded at least 2.5 million CDR3-containing paired-end reads. All of the RNA was converted into first-strand cDNA using the Mint cDNA synthesis kit, with a TRBC-specific oligonucleotide serving as the primer. After uracil-DNA glycosylase treatment, a first 18-cycle PCR used universal primers M1SS and BC2_uni_R on all cDNA. Concerning the study's data processing: For normalization, 1 million high-quality reads, each with a distinct molecular identifier, were randomly selected from each sample. Reads with shared molecular identifiers were discarded instead of being binned into consensus sequences. CDR3 identification, clonotype clustering and error correction used MiTCR with a Q25 quality threshold and the strictest error-elimination algorithm. Lower-bound total TCR beta diversity was estimated with a nonparametric unseen species model using Euler transformation. The raw public data were reprocessed by TCRdb itself: fastp quality trimming at Q25, MiXCR clonotype calling, in-frame beta chains only. Every entry covers one CDR3 protein and lists the most common genes and DNA from its rows. TCRdb, not the original authors, processed these V and J calls. This sample has about 780,000 distinct CDR3 sequences in its table, and roughly 46% of those were observed once. Around 18% of the sample belongs to the ten largest clones.

This clonotype was obtained from a man older than 75 in good health. Sequenced sample: blood. The chain uses TRBV20-1 and TRBJ2-7; no D gene can be assigned with confidence. The DNA reads TGCAGTGCTAGCGACAAGGTAAACTACGAGCAGTACTTC. This encodes CSASDKVNYEQYF.